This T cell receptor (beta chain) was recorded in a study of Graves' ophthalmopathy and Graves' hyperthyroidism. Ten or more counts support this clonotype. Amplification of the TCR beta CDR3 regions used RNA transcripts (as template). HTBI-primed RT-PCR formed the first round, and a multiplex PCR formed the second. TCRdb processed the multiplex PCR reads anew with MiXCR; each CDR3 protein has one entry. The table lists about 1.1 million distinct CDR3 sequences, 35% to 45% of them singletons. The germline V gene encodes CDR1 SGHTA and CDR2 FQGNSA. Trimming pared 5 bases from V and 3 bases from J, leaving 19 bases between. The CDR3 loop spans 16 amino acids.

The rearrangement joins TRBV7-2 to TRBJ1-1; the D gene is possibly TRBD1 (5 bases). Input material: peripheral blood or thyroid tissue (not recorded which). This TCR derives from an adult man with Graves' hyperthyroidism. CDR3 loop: CASSIEGSSGYTEAFF. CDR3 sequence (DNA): TGTGCCAGCAGCATTGAGGGGTCCTCTGGTTACACTGAAGCTTTCTTT.